This T cell receptor beta chain was sequenced for a study of cytomegalovirus exposure and HLA in healthy donors. Study outcomes and limitations: TRBV6-2, TRBV6-3 and some other V segments were excluded as indistinguishable. Earlier analysis found most TCR beta V segments productive about 87% or about 30% of the time. Using a false discovery rate of 0.05, a later analysis showed that 15,000 to 20,000 TCR beta sequences were associated with HLA alleles.

A note on this clone: The antigen remains undetermined.

The germline V gene has CDR1 MNHEY and CDR2 SMNVEV (reference sequence). V dropped 6 bases and J dropped 0; count of bases not matched to a gene: 8. CDR3 length: 16 amino acids. The PCR contained 60 Vbeta and 13 Jbeta primers. The table came from immunoSEQ multiplex PCR; TCRdb's copy has only in-frame clones and leaves some out. The data show fewer than 200,000 clones, about 86% seen once. This TCR derives from a woman aged 25 to 45 in good health and CMV-seronegative. Input material: PBMCs. This sequence joins TRBV27 and TRBJ2-7; 10 bases align to TRBD1. CDR3 amino acids: CASSPSGTGVSYEQYF. The CDR3 region has the DNA TGTGCCAGCAGCCCATCGGGGACAGGGGTCTCCTACGAGCAGTACTTC.